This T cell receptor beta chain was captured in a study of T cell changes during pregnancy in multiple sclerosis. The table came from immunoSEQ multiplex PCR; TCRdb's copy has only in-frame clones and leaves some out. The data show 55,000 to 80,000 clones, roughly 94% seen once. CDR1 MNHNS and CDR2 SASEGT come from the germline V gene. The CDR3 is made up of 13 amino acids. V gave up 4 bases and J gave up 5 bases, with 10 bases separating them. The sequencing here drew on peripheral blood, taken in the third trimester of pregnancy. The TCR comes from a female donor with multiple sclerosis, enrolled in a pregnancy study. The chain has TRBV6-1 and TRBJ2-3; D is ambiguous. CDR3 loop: CASSAPTGDTQYF. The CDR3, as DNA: TGTGCCAGCAGTGCGCCCACGGGAGATACGCAGTATTTT.